This is a list of T cell receptor beta chains from one sample in a study of blood T cell repertoires in COVID-19. Assay: immunoSEQ multiplex PCR; the TCRdb copy retains only in-frame clones and omits some. The top ten clones hold about 8% of a sample with 200,000 to 250,000 clones, around 83% of them seen once. What was sequenced was peripheral blood. Receptors originate from a woman between 45 and 65 years old with acute or convalescent COVID-19. Each CDR3 is given with its conserved first and last residue. A D gene is named only where the DNA matches it firmly. Some rows have no size entry. The others give once, few or many, or a class for an expanded clone.

CDR3 protein | CDR3 DNA | J gene | V gene | D gene | clone size
CASSLGDSPLHF | TGTGCCAGCAGCTTGGGAGATTCACCCCTCCACTTT | TRBJ1-6 | TRBV7-9 | NA | NA
CATSRDAGAYNEQFF | TGTGCCACCAGCAGAGACGCCGGTGCCTACAATGAGCAGTTCTTC | TRBJ2-1 | TRBV15 | NA | NA
CASSYPGTVNYGYTF | TGTGCCAGCAGTTACCCCGGAACAGTCAACTATGGCTACACCTTC | TRBJ1-2 | TRBV7-2 | NA | NA
CASSPQTGSYNSPLHF | TGTGCCAGCAGCCCCCAGACAGGGTCTTATAATTCACCCCTCCACTTT | TRBJ1-6 | TRBV7-9 | TRBD1 | NA
CASSLPDRGQGEKLFF | TGTGCCAGCAGTCTCCCGGACAGGGGGCAGGGTGAAAAACTGTTTTTT | TRBJ1-4 | TRBV28 | TRBD1 | NA
CASTRGGELFF | TGTGCCAGCACCCGGGGCGGGGAGCTGTTTTTT | TRBJ2-2 | TRBV2 | NA | NA
CASSLEGTGVNIQYF | TGTGCCAGCAGCTTAGAGGGGACAGGTGTAAACATTCAGTACTTC | TRBJ2-4 | TRBV7-2 | TRBD1 | NA
CASSYRMNTEAFF | TGCGCCAGCAGCTACAGGATGAACACTGAAGCTTTCTTT | TRBJ1-1 | TRBV4-3 | NA | NA
CASRLSGRGTEAFF | TGTGCCAGTAGGTTGTCGGGCAGGGGAACTGAAGCTTTCTTT | TRBJ1-1 | TRBV19 | NA | many
CASSHYRDNLGTSGRDEQYF | TGTGCCAGCAGCCACTACAGGGATAACCTGGGGACTAGCGGAAGGGACGAGCAGTACTTC | TRBJ2-7 | TRBV28 | TRBD2 | NA
CASSSQFHGYTF | TGTGCCAGCAGTTCTCAGTTTCATGGCTACACCTTC | TRBJ1-2 | TRBV28 | NA | NA
CASSVERESYEQYF | TGTGCCAGCAGTGTTGAGCGGGAGTCCTACGAGCAGTACTTC | TRBJ2-7 | TRBV2 | TRBD2 | few
CASTEGVGGYTF | TGTGCCAGCACCGAAGGGGTGGGTGGCTACACCTTC | TRBJ1-2 | TRBV12-3/TRBV12-4 | NA | NA
CASARDNEQFF | TGTGCCAGCGCGAGGGACAATGAGCAGTTCTTC | TRBJ2-1 | TRBV6-5 | NA | NA
CASKAQSNDEQYF | TGTGCCAGCAAAGCTCAATCAAACGACGAGCAGTACTTC | TRBJ2-7 | TRBV27 | NA | NA
CATSDGDRGQGYTF | TGTGCCACCAGTGACGGGGACAGGGGGCAAGGCTACACCTTC | TRBJ1-2 | TRBV24-1 | TRBD1 | once
CASSLDGVGNTIYF | TGCGCCAGCAGCTTGGACGGAGTGGGAAACACCATATATTTT | TRBJ1-3 | TRBV5-1 | NA | NA
CASRWGLSDMNTEAFF | TGTGCCAGCAGGTGGGGACTGTCGGATATGAACACTGAAGCTTTCTTT | TRBJ1-1 | TRBV28 | NA | NA